The 20 T cell receptor beta chains below come from one sample, sequenced in a study of blood T cell repertoires in COVID-19. Profiling relied on immunoSEQ multiplex PCR, and the TCRdb table lists in-frame clones only, not all of them. The sample shows about 220,000 clones, about four fifths of them seen only once. The sample comprised peripheral blood. These receptors were obtained from a woman aged 80 or over with acute or convalescent COVID-19.

The gene calls are TRBV6-6 and TRBJ1-2; 8 nucleotides match TRBD1. The V segment lost 6 bases and the J segment 4 bases; nucleotides outside the gene matches: 10. Germline CDR1 MNHNY, CDR2 SVGAGI (reference sequence). This CDR3 has 15 amino acids. The CDR3 spells CASSSTGGRGYGYTF. CDR3 bases: TGTGCCAGCAGCAGTACAGGGGGAAGGGGCTATGGCTACACCTTC.

The chain carries TRBV5-4 and TRBJ1-1; weak D call: TRBD1 (6 bases). There are 13 residues in the CDR3. The V end lost 6 bases, the J end lost 10 bases, and 19 bases lay between the germline ends. The germline V gene has CDR1 SGHNT and CDR2 YYREEE (reference sequence). The CDR3 sequence: CASTRGPVEAAFF. The CDR3 DNA is TGTGCCAGCACCAGGGGTCCGGTCGAGGCAGCTTTCTTT.

The chain combines TRBV7-8 with TRBJ1-6; D is possibly TRBD1 (6 bases). This CDR3 comprises 17 residues. Germline-derived CDR1 and CDR2 are SGHVS and FQNEAQ. V gave up 4 bases and J gave up 10 bases, with 23 bases separating them. CDR3: CASSSGFSGALGSPLHF. The CDR3 DNA sequence: TGTGCCAGCAGCTCAGGGTTCTCAGGGGCACTTGGGTCACCCCTCCACTTT.

The chain couples TRBV20-1 to TRBJ2-1, with 15 bases that match TRBD2. The V gene's germline CDR1 is DFQATT and CDR2 SNEGSKA (reference sequence). Trimming removed 3 bases from V and 5 bases from J; junction bases left unmatched: 2. This CDR3 is built from 15 residues. The CDR3 is CSASRTSGGDNEQFF. Written as DNA, the CDR3 is TGCAGTGCTAGTAGGACTAGCGGGGGGGACAATGAGCAGTTCTTC.

Comment on this clone: Other DNA sequences from this sample encode an identical CDR3 as well. CDR3 bases: TGCGCCAGCAGCTTGGGACAGGGGCCCTACAATGAGCAGTTCTTC. Its protein product is CASSLGQGPYNEQFF. The rearrangement uses TRBV5-1 and TRBJ2-1, with 8 bases that match TRBD1. The V and J ends lost 0 bases and 2 bases, in that order; junction bases with no gene match: 1. There are 15 residues in the CDR3. Per germline, CDR1 SGHRS and CDR2 YFSETQ.

This chain links TRBV6-6 with TRBJ1-1; D unresolved. The V end lost 7 bases, the J end lost 5 bases, and 14 bases lay between the germline ends. Per germline, CDR1 MNHNY and CDR2 SVGAGI (reference sequence). CDR3 length: 13 residues. CDR3 sequence (DNA): TGTGCCAGCACCCCACCCAGAGGAACTGAAGCTTTCTTT. This translates into CASTPPRGTEAFF.

The chain carries TRBV4-3 and TRBJ2-7; 7 bases map to TRBD1. The CDR3 is 15 amino acids. V trimming: 0 bases; J trimming: 5 bases; junction bases outside the gene matches: 7. Germline V CDR1 and CDR2: LGHNA, YSLEER. The CDR3 DNA is TGCGCCAGCAGCCAAGATTTCACAGGGGCTAACGAGCAGTACTTC. It is translated as CASSQDFTGANEQYF.

On this clone: Additional DNA sequences in this sample encode the identical CDR3. The chain joins TRBV5-1 to TRBJ2-7, with 9 nucleotides matching TRBD1. The CDR3 spans 13 residues. Germline V CDR1 and CDR2: SGHRS, YFSETQ. Germline trimming cut 3 bases from V and 6 bases from J; bases unmatched to any gene: 4. The CDR3 DNA follows: TGCGCCAGCAGCTCCGGGACAGGGCGCGAGCAGTACTTC. It is translated as CASSSGTGREQYF.

The chain combines TRBV28 with TRBJ1-1; D is unresolved. The CDR3 covers 13 residues. Germline CDR1 reads MDHEN; CDR2 reads SYDVKM. V was shortened by 6 bases and J by 3 bases, with 11 bases between the two germline ends. CDR3 sequence (DNA): TGTGCCAGCAGGACCGGGGTGGACACTGAAGCTTTCTTT. It is translated as CASRTGVDTEAFF.

V is TRBV5-5 and J is TRBJ1-5; 9 positions match TRBD1. The CDR3 runs to 16 residues. Germline values: CDR1 SGHKS, CDR2 YYEKEE (reference sequence). Trimming removed 0 bases from V and 4 bases from J; junction bases left unmatched: 5. As DNA, the CDR3 is TGTGCCAGCAGCTTGGAGGGGACAGGGCTGAATCAGCCCCAGCATTTT. Its protein is CASSLEGTGLNQPQHF.

The J gene is TRBJ1-6, the V gene TRBV7-9; TRBD1 matches 7 bases. With 5 bases clipped from V and 7 bases from J, the junction kept 11 bases outside the gene matches. Germline V CDR1 and CDR2: SEHNR, FQNEAQ (reference sequence). This CDR3 spans 16 amino acids. The DNA of the CDR3 is TGTGCCAGCAGCCAGAAACCGGGACAGTCGAATTCACCCCTCCACTTT. Its protein product is CASSQKPGQSNSPLHF.

The chain links TRBV12-3 or TRBV12-4 to TRBJ1-4; D gene unclear. The V gene lost 4 bases and the J gene lost 10 bases, with 10 bases spanning the gap. This CDR3 has 12 amino acids. CDR3 in amino acids: CASSSEGGKLFF. The CDR3 region has the DNA TGTGCCAGCAGTTCGGAGGGTGGAAAACTGTTTTTT.

As DNA, the CDR3 is TGTGCCAGTAGTACGCTAGCGGGGTTTAACAATGAGCAGTTCTTC. It translates to CASSTLAGFNNEQFF. The chain uses TRBV19 and TRBJ2-1, with 9 positions matching TRBD2. Looked up from germline, CDR1 is LNHDA and CDR2 is SQIVND (reference sequence). CDR3 length: 15 residues. The V gene end was trimmed by 4 bases and the J gene end by 5 bases; junction bases not matched to a gene: 6.

This clone was detected only once. The chain recombines TRBV5-6 with TRBJ2-7, with a tentative D call TRBD1 (6 bases). Trimming removed 0 bases from V and 6 bases from J, with 13 bases in between. Germline lookup yields CDR1 SGHDT and CDR2 YYEEEE. The CDR3 has 14 residues. The CDR3 bases are TGTGCCAGCAGCTTGGGACGGACAGCCCGCGAGCAGTACTTC. Its protein is CASSLGRTAREQYF.

The genes are TRBV11-2 and TRBJ1-6, with D perhaps TRBD1 (5 bases). CDR1 is SGHAT, CDR2 FQNNGV, per germline. V was trimmed by 4 bases and J by 0 bases, leaving 16 bases between them. The length of the CDR3 is 18 residues. The CDR3 protein is CASSSRQQRSSYNSPLHF. The CDR3 region has the DNA TGTGCCAGCAGCTCGAGACAGCAGCGCAGCTCCTATAATTCACCCCTCCACTTT.

The V gene is TRBV5-1, the J gene TRBJ1-2; 7 bases line up with TRBD1. Trimming at V came to 1 base and at J to 3 bases, leaving 6 bases not matched to a gene. The length of the CDR3 is 15 residues. Germline loops: CDR1 SGHRS, CDR2 YFSETQ. CDR3 region: CASSLRLGGDYGYTF. The CDR3 DNA reads as TGCGCCAGCAGCTTGCGGTTAGGGGGCGACTATGGCTACACCTTC.

The J gene is TRBJ2-5, the V gene TRBV19, with D uncertain. Germline CDR1 reads LNHDA; CDR2 reads SQIVND (reference sequence). V was cut by 1 base and J by 1 base, with 7 bases left in between. This CDR3 region has 14 residues. CDR3 region: CASSIGPTQETQYF. In nucleotides, the CDR3 is TGTGCCAGTAGTATAGGTCCTACCCAAGAGACCCAGTACTTC.

This chain links TRBV5-4 with TRBJ2-7, with a possible D match to TRBD2 (7 bases). Germline CDR1 SGHNT, CDR2 YYREEE (reference sequence). V lost 4 bases to trimming and J lost 3 bases, with 17 bases between them. The CDR3 loop spans 15 amino acids. The CDR3 here is CASSRGGGLNYEQYF. Here the CDR3 DNA reads TGTGCCAGCAGCAGAGGGGGGGGATTAAACTACGAGCAGTACTTC.

This clone was detected a few times. This rearrangement joins TRBV7-3 to TRBJ2-5, with D perhaps TRBD1 (6 bases). From germline, CDR1 is SGHTA and CDR2 FQGTGA. The CDR3 runs 19 residues. Trimming cost V 0 bases and J 3 bases, with 23 bases left between them. CDR3 loop: CASSLTVIRGVWGKETQYF. In nucleotides, the CDR3 is TGTGCCAGCAGCTTAACGGTCATCAGGGGAGTTTGGGGAAAAGAGACCCAGTACTTC.

The chain is built from TRBV10-3 and TRBJ1-4, with D hard to call. V dropped 6 bases and J dropped 0 bases, with 8 bases sitting between them. The CDR3 consists of 14 residues. Germline-derived CDR1 and CDR2 are ENHRY and SYGVKD. The CDR3 spells CAIRNSATNEKLFF. In DNA form, the CDR3 reads TGTGCCATCAGGAACAGTGCAACTAATGAAAAACTGTTTTTT.